This T cell receptor beta chain was found in a study of CD8+ T cells in alopecia areata. As the sequencing template, cDNA was produced by extracting RNA and reverse transcribing it. The table came from immunoSEQ multiplex PCR; TCRdb's copy has only in-frame clones and leaves some out. The sample includes about 180,000 clones, 63% of them seen just once. Unmatched junction bases numbered 7, after V lost 3 bases and J lost 7 bases. Germline CDR1 and CDR2: SQVTM and ANQGSEA. This CDR3 comprises 14 residues. This TCR was recovered from a human donor with alopecia areata. The chain employs TRBV29-1 and TRBJ2-1, with TRBD2 identical over 9 bases. The sample was CD4+ T cells sorted from blood, taken at week 0. DNA for the CDR3: TGCAGCGTTGAGGGCGGGGGGGTCAGGAATGAGCAGTTCTTC. Protein product: CSVEGGGVRNEQFF.